The 6 T cell receptor beta chains below come from one sample, sequenced in a study of T cells in Graves' hyperthyroidism and ophthalmopathy. Amplification yielded TCR beta CDR3 regions, with RNA transcripts as the source. HTBI primers drove first-round RT-PCR of the TCR CDR3. TCRdb passed the multiplex PCR reads through MiXCR, listing each CDR3 protein once. This sample yields 300,000 to 450,000 distinct CDR3 sequences, of which roughly 14% are seen a single time; approximately 30% belongs to the top ten. Sequencing was done on a sample of blood. The receptors originated from a young woman with Graves' hyperthyroidism that later progressed to Graves' ophthalmopathy.

There are many counts of this clonotype. This CDR3 is CSARDPSGRGPYNEQFF. The DNA for the CDR3 is TGCAGTGCTAGAGATCCAAGCGGGAGAGGTCCCTACAATGAGCAGTTCTTC. The chain uses TRBV20-1 and TRBJ2-1, with 8 bases matching TRBD2. V shed 0 bases, J shed 2 bases, and the junction held 9 bases outside the gene matches. Germline CDR1 reads DFQATT; CDR2 reads SNEGSKA (reference sequence). The CDR3 has 17 amino acids.

This clonotype has more than one count but fewer than ten. This chain connects TRBV25-1 to TRBJ2-3; 9 nucleotides agree with TRBD1. J lost 2 bases, V lost 1 base, and 4 bases had no gene match. CDR1 is MGHDK and CDR2 is SYGVNS in the germline V gene. The CDR3 is 16 residues long. As DNA, the CDR3 is TGTGCCAGCAGTGAATCGCGGACAGGGGACACAGATACGCAGTATTTT. This codes for CASSESRTGDTDTQYF.

The chain carries TRBV5-1 and TRBJ2-6; 9 nucleotides align to TRBD1. CDR3 length: 16 amino acids. Germline V gene lookup returns CDR1 SGHRS and CDR2 YFSETQ. The V gene end was trimmed by 8 bases and the J gene end by 4 bases; junction bases not matched to a gene: 10. The CDR3 is CASSGTGPSGANVLTF. CDR3 DNA: TGCGCCAGTTCCGGGACAGGGCCCTCCGGGGCCAACGTCCTGACTTTC. Looking up the rest from reference TRBV5-1 and TRBJ2-6 gives the full variable domain: KAGVTQTPRYLIKTRGQQVTLSCSPISGHRSVSWYQQTPGQGLQFLFEYFSETQRNKGNFPGRFSGRQFSNSRSEMNVSTLELGDSALYLCASSGTGPSGANVLTFGAGSRLTVL.

The chain employs TRBV28 and TRBJ1-2; 7 bases fit TRBD1. J lost 3 bases, V lost 6 bases, and 13 bases had no gene match. Germline CDR1 reads MDHEN; CDR2 reads SYDVKM. This CDR3 comprises 16 residues. CDR3 region: CASSLPSGTAHYGYTF. The CDR3 region has the DNA TGTGCCAGCAGCTTACCCTCCGGGACAGCCCACTATGGCTACACCTTC.

This clonotype was seen at least ten times. This chain links TRBV2 with TRBJ2-5; no clear D gene. Germline V gene data show CDR1 as SNHLY and CDR2 as FYNNEI. The germline V and J ends were trimmed by 6 bases and 13 bases, with 21 bases remaining between them. The CDR3 sequence is 13 residues long. CDR3 in amino acids: CASSDFPIFITYF. Here the CDR3 DNA reads TGTGCCAGCAGCGATTTTCCGATTTTTATAACGTACTTC.

This clonotype was counted ten times or more. This chain links TRBV20-1 with TRBJ2-5; D is uncertain. Trimming pared 6 bases from V and 3 bases from J, leaving 14 bases between. This CDR3 contains 13 residues. The germline gives CDR1 DFQATT, CDR2 SNEGSKA (reference sequence). In DNA form, the CDR3 reads TGCAGTGCCGTAGGCTTAAATGAAGAGACCCAGTACTTC. Amino acid sequence: CSAVGLNEETQYF.